The 11 T cell receptor beta chains presented below share a single source sample, sequenced in a study of T-cell memory formation after mild COVID-19. Via MiXCR, TCRdb re-called the 5' RACE reads, giving one row per CDR3 protein. The table shows 400,000 or so distinct CDR3 sequences, with 21% occurring only once. Source material: PBMCs or a T cell subset sorted from them (not recorded which). These receptors were obtained from an adult woman who had mild COVID-19 (a few samples of this study predate the infection). Cell type and time point are not known.

This chain uses TRBV7-2 with TRBJ2-7; possible D gene TRBD2, 6 bases. Germline values: CDR1 SGHTA, CDR2 FQGNSA. V shed 1 base and J shed 3 bases, with 10 bases lying between them. CDR3 length: 14 amino acids. CDR3 region: CASSLVTGDYEQYF. CDR3 nucleotide sequence: TGTGCCAGCAGCTTAGTAACGGGAGACTACGAGCAGTACTTC.

This clonotype was counted a single time. V usage is TRBV2 and J usage is TRBJ1-6, with a weak D call TRBD1 (5 bases). This CDR3 region has 14 residues. V was trimmed by 6 bases and J by 6 bases, leaving 12 bases between them. Germline V gene lookup returns CDR1 SNHLY and CDR2 FYNNEI. This CDR3 reads CASRLGTGNSPLHF. Here the CDR3 DNA reads TGTGCCAGCAGACTAGGGACGGGTAATTCACCCCTCCACTTT.

This clonotype appeared a few times. This sequence joins TRBV5-1 and TRBJ2-3; 9 nucleotides align to TRBD1. Germline assignment: CDR1 SGHRS and CDR2 YFSETQ. This CDR3 is built from 15 residues. Unmatched junction bases numbered 7, after V lost 4 bases and J lost 4 bases. CDR3 DNA sequence: TGCGCCAGCAGCCAGGACAGGGGTATCTCAGATACGCAGTATTTT. Protein product: CASSQDRGISDTQYF.

This clonotype is a singleton in its sample. The gene calls are TRBV20-1 and TRBJ2-2; 8 positions match TRBD1. The germline V gene has CDR1 DFQATT and CDR2 SNEGSKA (reference sequence). Trimming at V came to 5 bases and at J to 7 bases, leaving 6 bases not matched to a gene. CDR3 length equals 13 residues. In DNA form, the CDR3 reads TGCAGTGCTCTGGACAGGGCGGACGGGGAGCTGTTTTTT. It is translated as CSALDRADGELFF.

The sample holds a few counts of this clonotype. This chain joins TRBV18 and TRBJ2-1, with 9 bases lining up with TRBD1. Germline V gives CDR1 KGHSH, CDR2 LQKENI. V was pared by 0 bases and J by 15 bases, with 6 bases of the junction left unmatched. The CDR3 is made up of 13 amino acids. CDR3 residues: CASSPPTGGRGFF. CDR3 DNA sequence: TGTGCCAGCTCACCACCTACAGGGGGCCGGGGGTTCTTC.

The chain uses TRBV19 and TRBJ1-2, with D possibly TRBD1 on 5 matching bases. The CDR3 has 15 amino acids. In germline, CDR1 is LNHDA, CDR2 SQIVND (reference sequence). The V end lost 3 bases, the J end lost 7 bases, and 18 bases lay between the germline ends. In DNA form, the CDR3 reads TGTGCCAGTAGTATTGCCGGGACCTCCCTCGGTGGCTACACCTTC. It specifies CASSIAGTSLGGYTF.

The gene calls are TRBV7-9 and TRBJ1-2; 9 positions agree with TRBD1. The length of the CDR3 is 16 residues. Germline CDR1 SEHNR, CDR2 FQNEAQ (reference sequence). Trimming at V came to 7 bases and at J to 3 bases, leaving 12 bases not matched to a gene. CDR3 amino acids: CASTVGTGMGHYGYTF. The CDR3 DNA reads TGTGCCAGCACGGTGGGGACAGGGATGGGTCACTATGGCTACACCTTC.

This clonotype was seen more than once but under ten times. This rearrangement joins TRBV11-1 to TRBJ2-3; 12 bases line up with TRBD2. The CDR3 contains 17 residues. V lost 4 bases to trimming and J lost 4 bases; unmatched junction nucleotides: 9. Germline-derived CDR1 and CDR2 are SGHAT and FQDESV (reference sequence). The CDR3 nucleotides are TGTGCCAGCAGCTCTACCCGGACTAGCGGGGTATCAGATACGCAGTATTTT. Translation gives CASSSTRTSGVSDTQYF.

In its sample, this clonotype was seen a few times. The chain employs TRBV5-1 and TRBJ1-1; D is ambiguous. This CDR3 region has 14 residues. The V end lost 4 bases, the J end lost 0 bases, and 10 bases lay between the germline ends. Germline CDR1 reads SGHRS; CDR2 reads YFSETQ. The DNA for the CDR3 is TGCGCCAGCAGCCTCAGGATCATGAACACTGAAGCTTTCTTT. It specifies CASSLRIMNTEAFF.

This clonotype was seen a handful of times. The gene calls are TRBV5-1 and TRBJ2-3; D is perhaps TRBD2 (6 bases). CDR1 is SGHRS, CDR2 YFSETQ, per germline. The length of the CDR3 is 15 residues. Trimming removed 3 bases at V and 3 bases at J, with 14 bases between. The CDR3: CASSSVGGYTDTQYF. CDR3 DNA: TGCGCCAGCAGCTCCGTGGGAGGCTATACAGATACGCAGTATTTT.

A remark on this clonotype: Germline is not matched at one junction end, which may reflect a read error. This sequence joins TRBV27 and TRBJ2-7; 8 positions match TRBD1. The CDR3 totals 16 residues. Per germline, CDR1 MNHEY and CDR2 SMNVEV (reference sequence). CDR3 bases: TGTGCCAGCAGTTCTATGATGTCAGACAGGGGACACGAGCAGAACTTC. Amino acids: CASSSMMSDRGHEQNF.